This T cell receptor beta chain was found in a study of cytomegalovirus exposure and HLA in healthy donors. The protocol was immunoSEQ multiplex PCR, while the TCRdb copy is restricted to in-frame clones and leaves out a portion. The sample lists 200,000 or so clones; under 95% were seen once. Study-wide results and limits: The study labeled 150 to 200 TCR beta chains cytomegalovirus-associated. In vitro, a few CMV-associated chains proved specific for CMV antigens.

To note about this clone: Its antigen is undetermined.

Germline CDR1 and CDR2: SEHNR and FQNEAQ (reference sequence). Trimming cost V 4 bases and J 7 bases, with 14 bases left between them. This CDR3 region has 13 residues. The rearrangement links TRBV7-9 to TRBJ2-7, with D maybe TRBD2 (5 bases). The source is a woman aged 18 to 35 in good health and CMV-seronegative. The specimen was PBMCs. The CDR3 DNA reads as TGTGCCAGCAGCTCAGACGGCTGGAGGGAGCAGTACTTC. It encodes CASSSDGWREQYF. The whole variable domain, remainder taken from reference TRBV7-9 and TRBJ2-7, is DTGVSQNPRHKITKRGQNVTFRCDPISEHNRLYWYRQTLGQGPEFLTYFQNEAQLEKSRLLSDRFSAERPKGSFSTLEIQRTEQGDSAMYLCASSSDGWREQYFGPGTRLTVT.